This T cell receptor beta chain was profiled in a study of blood T cell repertoires in COVID-19. In germline, CDR1 is LNHDA, CDR2 SQIVND (reference sequence). The CDR3 consists of 15 residues. Trimming cost V 0 bases and J 7 bases, with 15 bases left between them. Recovered status in Cohort 3 required two negative PCRs, clearance, or symptom resolution. Profiling relied on immunoSEQ multiplex PCR, and the TCRdb table lists in-frame clones only, not all of them. Altogether roughly 240,000 clones are present, 86% being singletons, with the ten largest covering roughly 2%. The sequencing sample was made of PBMCs or T cells enriched from blood (not recorded which). The TCR sequence derives from a woman in her forties or fifties who had recovered from COVID-19. The V gene is TRBV19, the J gene TRBJ1-2, with D unclear. In DNA, the CDR3 is TGTGCCAGTAGTATAGATCAGAGGCTGACCTCTGGCTACACCTTC. Translating it yields CASSIDQRLTSGYTF.